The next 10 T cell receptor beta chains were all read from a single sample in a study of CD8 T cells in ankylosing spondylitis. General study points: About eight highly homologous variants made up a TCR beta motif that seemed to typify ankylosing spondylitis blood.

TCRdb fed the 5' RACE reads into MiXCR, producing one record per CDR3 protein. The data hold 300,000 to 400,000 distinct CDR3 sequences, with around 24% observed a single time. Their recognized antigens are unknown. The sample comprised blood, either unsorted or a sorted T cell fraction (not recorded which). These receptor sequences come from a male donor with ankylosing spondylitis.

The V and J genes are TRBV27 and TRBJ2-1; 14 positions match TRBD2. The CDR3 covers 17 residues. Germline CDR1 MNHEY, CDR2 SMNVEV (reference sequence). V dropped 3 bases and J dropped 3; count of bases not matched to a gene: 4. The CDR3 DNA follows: TGTGCCAGCAGTTTCGGGACTAGCGGGAGTTTCTACAATGAGCAGTTCTTC. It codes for CASSFGTSGSFYNEQFF.

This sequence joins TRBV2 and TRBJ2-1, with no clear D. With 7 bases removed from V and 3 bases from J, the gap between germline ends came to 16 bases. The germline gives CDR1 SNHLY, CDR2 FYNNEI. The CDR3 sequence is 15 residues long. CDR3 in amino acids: CASNGPPGYYNEQFF. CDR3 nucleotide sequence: TGTGCCAGCAACGGGCCACCCGGGTACTACAATGAGCAGTTCTTC.

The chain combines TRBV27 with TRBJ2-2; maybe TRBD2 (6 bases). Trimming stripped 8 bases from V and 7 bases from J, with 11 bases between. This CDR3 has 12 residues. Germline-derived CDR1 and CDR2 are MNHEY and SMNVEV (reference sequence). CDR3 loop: CASGTPFGELFF. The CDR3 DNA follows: TGTGCCAGCGGGACTCCTTTCGGGGAGCTGTTTTTT.

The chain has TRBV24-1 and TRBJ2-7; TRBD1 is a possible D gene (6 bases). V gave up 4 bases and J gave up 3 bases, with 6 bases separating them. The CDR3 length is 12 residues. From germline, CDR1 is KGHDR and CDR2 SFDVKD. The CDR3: CATSEQGYEQYF. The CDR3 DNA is TGTGCCACCAGTGAACAGGGCTACGAGCAGTACTTC.

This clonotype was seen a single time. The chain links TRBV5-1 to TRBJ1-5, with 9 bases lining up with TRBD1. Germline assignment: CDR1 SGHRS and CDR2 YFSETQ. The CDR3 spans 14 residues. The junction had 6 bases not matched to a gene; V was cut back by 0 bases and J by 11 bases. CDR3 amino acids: CASSLAGQGATQHF. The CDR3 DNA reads TGCGCCAGCAGCTTGGCGGGACAGGGCGCGACCCAGCATTTT.

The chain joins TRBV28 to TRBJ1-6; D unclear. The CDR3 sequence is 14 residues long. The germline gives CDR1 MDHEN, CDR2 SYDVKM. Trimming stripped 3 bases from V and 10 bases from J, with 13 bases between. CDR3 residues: CASSFGQANSPLHF. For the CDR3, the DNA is TGTGCCAGCAGTTTCGGGCAAGCCAACTCACCCCTCCACTTT.

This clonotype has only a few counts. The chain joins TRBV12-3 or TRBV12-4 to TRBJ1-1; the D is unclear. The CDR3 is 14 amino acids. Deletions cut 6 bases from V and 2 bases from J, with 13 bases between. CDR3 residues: CASSPSRGNTEAFF. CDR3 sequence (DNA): TGTGCCAGCAGCCCTAGTCGGGGAAACACTGAAGCTTTCTTT.

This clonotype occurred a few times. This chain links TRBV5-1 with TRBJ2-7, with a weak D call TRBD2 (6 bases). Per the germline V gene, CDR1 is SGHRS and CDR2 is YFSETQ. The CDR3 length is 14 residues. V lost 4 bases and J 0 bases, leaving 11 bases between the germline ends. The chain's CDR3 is CASSPPDYSYEQYF. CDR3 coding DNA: TGCGCCAGCAGCCCGCCGGACTACTCCTACGAGCAGTACTTC.

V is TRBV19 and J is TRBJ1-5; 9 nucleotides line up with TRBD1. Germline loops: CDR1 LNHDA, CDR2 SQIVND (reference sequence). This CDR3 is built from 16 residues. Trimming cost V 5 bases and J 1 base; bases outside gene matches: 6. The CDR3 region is CASSYGTGRSNQPQHF. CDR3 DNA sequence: TGTGCCAGTAGTTATGGGACAGGGCGAAGCAATCAGCCCCAGCATTTT.

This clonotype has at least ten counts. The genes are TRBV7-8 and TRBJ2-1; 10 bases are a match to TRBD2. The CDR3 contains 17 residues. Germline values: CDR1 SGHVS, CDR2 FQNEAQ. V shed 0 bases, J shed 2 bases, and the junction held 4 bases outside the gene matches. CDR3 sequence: CASSLAPSGSTYNEQFF. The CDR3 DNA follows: TGTGCCAGCAGCTTAGCGCCTAGCGGGAGCACCTACAATGAGCAGTTCTTC.